Detailed here is one T cell receptor (beta chain). Amplification targeted TCR beta CDR3 regions from RNA transcripts. TCR CDR3 regions were first amplified by RT-PCR with HTBI primers. In TCRdb, the multiplex PCR reads were re-called with MiXCR into one record per CDR3 protein. This table has around 300,000 distinct CDR3 sequences, around a fifth appearing once. This record comes from a study of T cells in Graves' hyperthyroidism and ophthalmopathy. The CDR3 covers 15 residues. Trimming took 7 bases from V and 6 from J, leaving 21 bases between them. Germline CDR1 MDHEN, CDR2 SYDVKM. Thyroid ultrasound, orbital computed tomography, clinical symptoms, and serum thyroxine and TRAb underpinned diagnoses.

The rearrangement links TRBV28 to TRBJ1-2; D is uncertain. Sequencing input: blood. The TCR was taken from a man aged 45-60 years with Graves' ophthalmopathy. The CDR3 sequence: CASTQTARPKNGYTF. Written as DNA, the CDR3 is TGTGCCAGCACCCAAACGGCCAGGCCAAAGAATGGCTACACCTTC.